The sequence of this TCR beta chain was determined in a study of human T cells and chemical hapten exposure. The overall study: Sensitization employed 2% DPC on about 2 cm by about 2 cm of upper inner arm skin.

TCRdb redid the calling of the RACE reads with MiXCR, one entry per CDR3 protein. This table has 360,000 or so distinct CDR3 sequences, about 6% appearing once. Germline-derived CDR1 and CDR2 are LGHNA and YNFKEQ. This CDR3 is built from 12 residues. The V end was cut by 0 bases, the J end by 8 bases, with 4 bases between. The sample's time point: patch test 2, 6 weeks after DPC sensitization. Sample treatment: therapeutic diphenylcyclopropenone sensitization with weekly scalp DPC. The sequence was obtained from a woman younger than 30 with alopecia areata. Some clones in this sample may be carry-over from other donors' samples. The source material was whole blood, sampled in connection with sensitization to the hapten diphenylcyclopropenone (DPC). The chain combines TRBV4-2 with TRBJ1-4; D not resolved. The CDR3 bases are TGTGCCAGCAGCCAAGATCGCGAAAAACTGTTTTTT. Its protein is CASSQDREKLFF.